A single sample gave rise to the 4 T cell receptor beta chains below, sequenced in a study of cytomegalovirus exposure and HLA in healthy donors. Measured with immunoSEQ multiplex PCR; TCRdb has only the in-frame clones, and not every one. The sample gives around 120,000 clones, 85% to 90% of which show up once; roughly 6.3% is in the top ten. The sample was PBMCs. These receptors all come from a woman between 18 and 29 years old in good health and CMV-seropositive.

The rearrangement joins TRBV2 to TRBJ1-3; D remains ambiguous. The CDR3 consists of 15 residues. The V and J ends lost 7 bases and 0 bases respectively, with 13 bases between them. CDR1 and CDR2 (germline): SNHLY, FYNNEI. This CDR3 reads CASKRAQNSGNTIYF. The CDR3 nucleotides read TGTGCCAGCAAGCGGGCTCAAAACTCTGGAAACACCATATATTTT.

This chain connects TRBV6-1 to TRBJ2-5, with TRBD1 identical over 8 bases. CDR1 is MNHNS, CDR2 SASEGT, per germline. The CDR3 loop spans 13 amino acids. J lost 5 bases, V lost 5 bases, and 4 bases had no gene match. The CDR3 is CASSNNRGETQYF. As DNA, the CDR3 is TGTGCCAGCAGTAATAACAGGGGGGAGACCCAGTACTTC.

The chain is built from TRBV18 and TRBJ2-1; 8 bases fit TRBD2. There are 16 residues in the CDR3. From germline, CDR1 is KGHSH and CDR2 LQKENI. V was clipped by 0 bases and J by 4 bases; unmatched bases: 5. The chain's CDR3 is CASSPPTGGAYNEQFF. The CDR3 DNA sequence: TGTGCCAGCTCACCACCGACGGGGGGGGCTTACAATGAGCAGTTCTTC.

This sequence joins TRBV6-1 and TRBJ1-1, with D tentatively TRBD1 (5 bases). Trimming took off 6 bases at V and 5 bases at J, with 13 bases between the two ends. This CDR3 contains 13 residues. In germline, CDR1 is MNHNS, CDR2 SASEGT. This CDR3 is CASSAGWETEAFF. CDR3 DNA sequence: TGTGCCAGCAGCGCAGGGTGGGAAACTGAAGCTTTCTTT.